Below, 6 T cell receptor beta chains from the same sample are listed, as sequenced in a study of shared clonotypes between healthy human individuals. The data were produced by immunoSEQ multiplex PCR, yet TCRdb's version contains in-frame clones alone and is incomplete. This table has roughly 500,000 clones, about 79% appearing once. The sequencing sample was made of PBMCs. The receptors were sampled from a woman in her thirties or forties in good health. Some clones in this sample may be carry-over from other donors' samples.

Remarks on this clone: This probably arose from a read error, given a far larger clone one base away. This chain uses TRBV28 with TRBJ2-5; 7 positions match TRBD1. Trimming took 2 bases from V and 13 from J; bases not matched to a gene: 19. Germline values: CDR1 MDHEN, CDR2 SYDVKM. This CDR3 contains 16 residues. CDR3 loop: CASSLRQRRDSLRVYF. The CDR3 DNA reads as TGTGCCAGCAGTTTACGCCAGCGCCGGGACAGCCTCCGGGTGTACTTC.

V gene TRBV15 combines with J gene TRBJ1-1; 9 nucleotides match TRBD1. With 5 bases clipped from V and 4 bases from J, the junction kept 8 bases outside the gene matches. Per the germline V gene, CDR1 is LNHNV and CDR2 is YYDKDF (reference sequence). The CDR3 is 15 amino acids. The CDR3 here is CATSGNRGPGTEAFF. The CDR3 nucleotides read TGTGCCACCAGCGGCAACAGGGGGCCAGGCACTGAAGCTTTCTTT. The full variable domain, rest sourced from reference TRBV15 and TRBJ1-1, is DAMVIQNPRYQVTQFGKPVTLSCSQTLNHNVMYWYQQKSSQAPKLLFHYYDKDFNNEADTPDNFQSRRPNTSFCFLDIRSPGLGDTAMYLCATSGNRGPGTEAFFGQGTRLTVV.

The genes are TRBV2 and TRBJ2-1, with a tentative D call TRBD2 (5 bases). This CDR3 contains 14 residues. Germline CDR1 SNHLY, CDR2 FYNNEI. Between the trimmed V and J ends, which lost 3 bases and 9 bases, there was a span of 15 bases. In DNA form, the CDR3 reads TGTGCCAGCAGTGAGCTCCTAGCCGGGGTTGAGCAGTTCTTC. Its protein is CASSELLAGVEQFF.

This clone has a handful of counts. This chain connects TRBV7-2 to TRBJ1-5, with D perhaps matching TRBD1 (5 bases). The germline gives CDR1 SGHTA, CDR2 FQGNSA. The CDR3 has 16 amino acids. The V gene lost 2 bases and the J gene lost 4 bases, with 15 bases spanning the gap. The CDR3 loop reads CASSLRGGTFNQPQHF. CDR3 DNA: TGTGCCAGCAGCTTACGGGGCGGTACATTTAATCAGCCCCAGCATTTT.

Points on this clone: The likely explanation is a read error, given a far larger clone one base away. The V and J genes are TRBV7-2 and TRBJ2-1; D may be TRBD2 (6 bases). CDR3 length equals 15 residues. Trimming stripped 6 bases from V and 8 bases from J, with 20 bases between. Per germline, CDR1 SGHTA and CDR2 FQGNSA. CDR3 DNA: TGTGCCAGCAGTACTTCTACGGGAGTTTACGATGAGCAGTTCTTC. Amino acid sequence: CASSTSTGVYDEQFF.

The rearrangement links TRBV5-1 to TRBJ2-5, with D possibly TRBD1 on 6 matching bases. Trimming took 2 bases from V and 5 from J, leaving 13 bases between them. The germline V gene encodes CDR1 SGHRS and CDR2 YFSETQ. The CDR3 is made up of 14 amino acids. CDR3 sequence: CASSLWGTGETQYF. The CDR3 region has the DNA TGCGCCAGCAGCTTATGGGGCACAGGGGAGACCCAGTACTTC.